A single sample is the source of the 2 T cell receptor beta chains below, sequenced in a study of PD-1 blockade in classical Hodgkin lymphoma. Each of the patients experienced relapse following autologous stem cell transplantation, and their brentuximab vedotin exposure differed. The data were produced by immunoSEQ multiplex PCR, yet TCRdb's version contains in-frame clones alone and is incomplete. The sample consists of around 24,000 clones, around 70% of them appearing once. The specimen comprised peripheral blood mononuclear cells (PBMCs), sampled before the second cycle of nivolumab. All receptors come from a human donor with classical Hodgkin lymphoma.

This sequence joins TRBV7-2 and TRBJ2-5; 9 bases line up with TRBD2. CDR1 is SGHTA, CDR2 FQGNSA, per germline. The CDR3 is 16 amino acids. V shed 1 base and J 5 bases; nucleotides not matched to a gene: 8. CDR3 in DNA: TGTGCCAGCAGCTTAGGCCCAGTGGCGGGAGGGGAGACCCAGTACTTC. It encodes CASSLGPVAGGETQYF.

In this sample, this clone turned up a few times. The V gene is TRBV4-3, the J gene TRBJ2-7, with D perhaps matching TRBD1 (6 bases). V lost 0 bases to trimming and J lost 5 bases, with 14 bases between them. Germline V gene data show CDR1 as LGHNA and CDR2 as YSLEER. CDR3 size: 15 residues. CDR3 in DNA: TGCGCCAGCAGCCAAGAATCCGCAGGGGCCCACGAGCAGTACTTC. Translating gives CASSQESAGAHEQYF.